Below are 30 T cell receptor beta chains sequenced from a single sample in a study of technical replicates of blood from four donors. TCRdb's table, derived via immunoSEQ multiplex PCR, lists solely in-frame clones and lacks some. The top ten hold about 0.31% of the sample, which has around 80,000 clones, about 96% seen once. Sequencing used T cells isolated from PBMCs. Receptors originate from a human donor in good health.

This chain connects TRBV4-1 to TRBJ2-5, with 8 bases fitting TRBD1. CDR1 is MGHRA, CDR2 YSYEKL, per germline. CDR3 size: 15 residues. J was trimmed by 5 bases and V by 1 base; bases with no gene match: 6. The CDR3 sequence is CASSQGPGGQETQYF. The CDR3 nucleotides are TGCGCCAGCAGCCAAGGTCCAGGGGGCCAGGAGACCCAGTACTTC.

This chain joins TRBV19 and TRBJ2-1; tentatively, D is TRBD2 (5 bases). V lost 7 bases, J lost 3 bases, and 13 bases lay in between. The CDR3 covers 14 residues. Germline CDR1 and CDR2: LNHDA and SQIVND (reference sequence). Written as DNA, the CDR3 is TGTGCCAGTAAACTCGGGGAAGGCTACAATGAGCAGTTCTTC. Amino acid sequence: CASKLGEGYNEQFF.

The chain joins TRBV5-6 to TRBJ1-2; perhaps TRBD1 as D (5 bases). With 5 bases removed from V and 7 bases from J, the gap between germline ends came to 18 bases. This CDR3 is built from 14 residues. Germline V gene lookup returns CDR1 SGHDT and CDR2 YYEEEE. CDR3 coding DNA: TGTGCCAGCAGTTCCATGGGGGGAGTAGGTGGCTACACCTTC. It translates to CASSSMGGVGGYTF.

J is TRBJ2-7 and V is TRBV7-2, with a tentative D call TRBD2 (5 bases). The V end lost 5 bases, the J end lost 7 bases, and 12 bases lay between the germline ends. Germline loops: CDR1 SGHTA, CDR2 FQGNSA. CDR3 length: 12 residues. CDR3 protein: CASSEGAWEQYF. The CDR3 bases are TGTGCCAGCAGCGAGGGAGCGTGGGAGCAGTACTTC.

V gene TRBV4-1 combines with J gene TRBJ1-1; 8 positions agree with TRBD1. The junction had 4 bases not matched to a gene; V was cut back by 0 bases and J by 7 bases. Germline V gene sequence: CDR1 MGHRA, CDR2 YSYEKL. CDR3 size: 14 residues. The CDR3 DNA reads TGCGCCAGCAGCCAAGATACAGGGGGGCGTGAAGCTTTCTTT. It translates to CASSQDTGGREAFF.

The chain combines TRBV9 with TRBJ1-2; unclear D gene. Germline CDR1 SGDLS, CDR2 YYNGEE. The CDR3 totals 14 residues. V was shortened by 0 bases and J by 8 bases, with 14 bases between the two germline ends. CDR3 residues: CASSVGWADRGYTF. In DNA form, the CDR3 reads TGTGCCAGCAGCGTAGGCTGGGCAGATCGGGGCTACACCTTC.

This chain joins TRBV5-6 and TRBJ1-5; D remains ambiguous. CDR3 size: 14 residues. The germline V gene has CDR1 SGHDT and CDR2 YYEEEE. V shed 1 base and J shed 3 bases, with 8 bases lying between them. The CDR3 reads CASSLYGDNQPQHF. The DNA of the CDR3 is TGTGCCAGCAGCTTGTACGGGGACAATCAGCCCCAGCATTTT.

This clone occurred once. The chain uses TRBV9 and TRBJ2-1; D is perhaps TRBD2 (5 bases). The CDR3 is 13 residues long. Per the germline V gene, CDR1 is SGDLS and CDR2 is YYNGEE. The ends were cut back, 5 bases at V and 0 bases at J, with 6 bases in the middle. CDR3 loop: CASSSDSYNEQFF. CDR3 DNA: TGTGCCAGCAGTAGCGACTCCTACAATGAGCAGTTCTTC.

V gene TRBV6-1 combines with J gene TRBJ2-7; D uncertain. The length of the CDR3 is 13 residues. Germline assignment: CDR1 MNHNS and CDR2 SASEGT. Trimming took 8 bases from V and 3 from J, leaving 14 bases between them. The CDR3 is CASVSSPVYEQYF. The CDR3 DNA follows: TGTGCCAGCGTATCGTCCCCCGTCTACGAGCAGTACTTC.

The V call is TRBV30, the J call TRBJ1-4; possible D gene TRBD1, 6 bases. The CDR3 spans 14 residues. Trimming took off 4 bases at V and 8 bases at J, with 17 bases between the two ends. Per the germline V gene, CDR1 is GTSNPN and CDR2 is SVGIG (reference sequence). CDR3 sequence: CAWTPTGMVEKLFF. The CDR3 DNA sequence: TGTGCCTGGACTCCCACAGGGATGGTCGAAAAACTGTTTTTT. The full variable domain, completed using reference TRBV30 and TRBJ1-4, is SQTIHQWPATLVQPVGSPLSLECTVEGTSNPNLYWYRQAAGRGLQLLFYSVGIGQISSEVPQNLSASRPQDRQFILSSKKLLLSDSGFYLCAWTPTGMVEKLFFGSGTQLSVL.

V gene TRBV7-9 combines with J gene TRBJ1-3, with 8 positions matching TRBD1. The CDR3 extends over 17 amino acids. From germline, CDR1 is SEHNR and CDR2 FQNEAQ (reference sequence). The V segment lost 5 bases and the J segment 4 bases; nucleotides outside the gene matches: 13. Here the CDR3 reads CASSPLWGQVGGNTIYF. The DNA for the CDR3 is TGTGCCAGCAGCCCCCTATGGGGACAGGTTGGGGGAAACACCATATATTTT.

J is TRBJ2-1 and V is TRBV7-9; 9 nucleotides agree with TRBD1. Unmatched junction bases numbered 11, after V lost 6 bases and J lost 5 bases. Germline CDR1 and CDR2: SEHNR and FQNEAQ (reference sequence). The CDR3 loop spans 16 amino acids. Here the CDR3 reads CASRGKGQGYDNEQFF. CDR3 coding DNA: TGTGCCAGCAGGGGGAAGGGACAGGGTTATGACAATGAGCAGTTCTTC.

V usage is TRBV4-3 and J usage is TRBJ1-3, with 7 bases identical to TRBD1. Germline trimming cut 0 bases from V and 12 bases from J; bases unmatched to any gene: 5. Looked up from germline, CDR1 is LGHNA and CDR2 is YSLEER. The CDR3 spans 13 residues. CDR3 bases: TGCGCCAGCAGCCAAGACCCGGGACAGTACATATATTTT. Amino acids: CASSQDPGQYIYF.

CDR3 bases: TGTGCCAGCAGTGAACGGGGGACAGGCTACGAGCAGTACTTC. Its protein is CASSERGTGYEQYF. V is TRBV6-1 and J is TRBJ2-7, with 8 bases identical to TRBD1. This CDR3 comprises 14 residues. The germline CDR1 and CDR2 sequences are MNHNS and SASEGT. With 2 bases clipped from V and 3 bases from J, the junction kept 3 bases outside the gene matches.

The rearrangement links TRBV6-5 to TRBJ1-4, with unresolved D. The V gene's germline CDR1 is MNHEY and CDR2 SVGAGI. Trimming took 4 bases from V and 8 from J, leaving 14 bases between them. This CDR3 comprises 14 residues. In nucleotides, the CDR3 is TGTGCCAGCAGTTTATTGGAGAGGGCGGAAAAACTGTTTTTT. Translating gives CASSLLERAEKLFF.

The CDR3 region has the DNA TGTGCCAGCAGTCTAGCGGTAGCCGCCTACGAGCAGTACTTC. Protein sequence: CASSLAVAAYEQYF. The chain is built from TRBV27 and TRBJ2-7; TRBD2 matches 7 bases. V shed 5 bases and J 2 bases; nucleotides not matched to a gene: 6. Germline V gene lookup returns CDR1 MNHEY and CDR2 SMNVEV (reference sequence). The CDR3 totals 14 residues.

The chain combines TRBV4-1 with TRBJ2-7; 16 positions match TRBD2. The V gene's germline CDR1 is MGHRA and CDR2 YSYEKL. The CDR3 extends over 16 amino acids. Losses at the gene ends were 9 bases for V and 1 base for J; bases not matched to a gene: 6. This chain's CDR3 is CASEPGLAGGSYEQYF. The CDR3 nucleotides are TGCGCCAGTGAACCGGGACTAGCGGGAGGGTCCTACGAGCAGTACTTC.

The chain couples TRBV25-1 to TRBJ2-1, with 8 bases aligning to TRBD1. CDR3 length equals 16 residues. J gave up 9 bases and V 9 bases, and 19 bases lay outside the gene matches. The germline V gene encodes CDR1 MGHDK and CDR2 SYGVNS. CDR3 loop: CASTLGSGTGGSEQFF. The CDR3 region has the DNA TGTGCCAGTACCTTGGGCTCCGGGACAGGAGGGAGTGAGCAGTTCTTC.

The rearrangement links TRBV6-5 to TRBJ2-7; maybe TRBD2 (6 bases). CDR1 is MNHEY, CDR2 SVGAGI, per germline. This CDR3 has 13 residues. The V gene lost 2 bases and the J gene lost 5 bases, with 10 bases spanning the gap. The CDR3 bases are TGTGCCAGCAGTTACGGGGGGTTCCACGAGCAGTACTTC. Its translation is CASSYGGFHEQYF.

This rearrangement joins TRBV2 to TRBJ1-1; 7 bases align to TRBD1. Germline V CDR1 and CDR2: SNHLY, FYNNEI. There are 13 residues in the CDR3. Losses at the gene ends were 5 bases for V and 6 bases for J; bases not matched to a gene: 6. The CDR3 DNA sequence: TGTGCCAGCAGTAACAGGGGCAAGGCTGAAGCTTTCTTT. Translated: CASSNRGKAEAFF.

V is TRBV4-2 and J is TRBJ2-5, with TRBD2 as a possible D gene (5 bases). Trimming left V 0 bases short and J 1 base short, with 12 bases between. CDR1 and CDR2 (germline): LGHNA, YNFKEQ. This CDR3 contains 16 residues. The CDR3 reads CASSQERSGFQETQYF. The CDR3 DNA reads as TGTGCCAGCAGCCAAGAGAGGTCGGGGTTCCAAGAGACCCAGTACTTC.

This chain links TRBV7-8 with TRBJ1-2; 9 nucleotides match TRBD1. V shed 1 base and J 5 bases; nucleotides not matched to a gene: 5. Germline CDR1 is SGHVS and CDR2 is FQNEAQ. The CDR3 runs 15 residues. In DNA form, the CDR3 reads TGTGCCAGCAGCTTAGGACAGGGGGTGAATTATGGCTACACCTTC. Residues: CASSLGQGVNYGYTF.

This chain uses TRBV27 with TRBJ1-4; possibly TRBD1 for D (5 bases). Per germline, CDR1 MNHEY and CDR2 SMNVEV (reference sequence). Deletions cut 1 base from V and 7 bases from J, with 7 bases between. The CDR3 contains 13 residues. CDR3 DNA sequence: TGTGCCAGCAGTTTATGGGGGGGTGAAAAACTGTTTTTT. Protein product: CASSLWGGEKLFF.

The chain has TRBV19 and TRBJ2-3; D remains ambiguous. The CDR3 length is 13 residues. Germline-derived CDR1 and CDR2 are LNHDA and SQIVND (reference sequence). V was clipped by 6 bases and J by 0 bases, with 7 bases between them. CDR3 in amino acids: CASRPASTDTQYF. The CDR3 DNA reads TGTGCCAGTAGGCCCGCGAGCACAGATACGCAGTATTTT. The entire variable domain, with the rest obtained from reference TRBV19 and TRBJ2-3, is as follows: DGGITQSPKYLFRKEGQNVTLSCEQNLNHDAMYWYRQDPGQGLRLIYYSQIVNDFQKGDIAEGYSVSREKKESFPLTVTSAQKNPTAFYLCASRPASTDTQYFGPGTRLTVL.

The CDR3 DNA follows: TGTGCCAGCAGCCCGGGACAGGGGATCTGGGATACGCAGTATTTT. This codes for CASSPGQGIWDTQYF. The V gene is TRBV7-3, the J gene TRBJ2-3; 10 bases line up with TRBD1. CDR1 and CDR2 from the germline V gene are SGHTA and FQGTGA. The V segment lost 5 bases and the J segment 6 bases; nucleotides outside the gene matches: 8. The CDR3 spans 15 residues.

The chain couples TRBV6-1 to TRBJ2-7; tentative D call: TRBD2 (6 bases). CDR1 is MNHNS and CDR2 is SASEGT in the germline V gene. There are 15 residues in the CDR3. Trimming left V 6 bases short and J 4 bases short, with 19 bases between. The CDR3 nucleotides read TGTGCCAGCAGCGAGCCGGGGGTCGGAACTTACGAGCAGTACTTC. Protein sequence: CASSEPGVGTYEQYF.

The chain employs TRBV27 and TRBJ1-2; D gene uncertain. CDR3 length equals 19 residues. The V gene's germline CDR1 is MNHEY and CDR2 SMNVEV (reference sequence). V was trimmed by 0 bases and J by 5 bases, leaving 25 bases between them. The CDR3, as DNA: TGTGCCAGCAGTTTATCTTATAGGAGCCCCCCGTCCGCTCGTTATGGCTACACCTTC. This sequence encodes CASSLSYRSPPSARYGYTF.

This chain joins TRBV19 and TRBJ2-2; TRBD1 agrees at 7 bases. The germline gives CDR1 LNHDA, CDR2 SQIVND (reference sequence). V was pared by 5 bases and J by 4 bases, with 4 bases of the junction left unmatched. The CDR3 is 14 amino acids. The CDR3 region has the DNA TGTGCCAGTAGTTTCTCAGGGGGCACCGGGGAGCTGTTTTTT. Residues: CASSFSGGTGELFF.

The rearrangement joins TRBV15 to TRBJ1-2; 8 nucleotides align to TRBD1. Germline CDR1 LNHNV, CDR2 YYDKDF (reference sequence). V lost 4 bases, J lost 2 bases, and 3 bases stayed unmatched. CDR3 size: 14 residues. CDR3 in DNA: TGTGCCACCAGCAACCGGGACAGGAACTATGGCTACACCTTC. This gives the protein CATSNRDRNYGYTF. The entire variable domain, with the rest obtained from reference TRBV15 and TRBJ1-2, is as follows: DAMVIQNPRYQVTQFGKPVTLSCSQTLNHNVMYWYQQKSSQAPKLLFHYYDKDFNNEADTPDNFQSRRPNTSFCFLDIRSPGLGDTAMYLCATSNRDRNYGYTFGSGTRLTVV.

CDR3 protein: CASNFGDNEKLFF. In nucleotides, the CDR3 is TGTGCCAGCAACTTCGGGGATAATGAAAAACTGTTTTTT. This sequence joins TRBV7-9 and TRBJ1-4; D is uncertain. The germline V and J ends were trimmed by 7 bases and 4 bases, with 10 bases remaining between them. The CDR3 extends over 13 amino acids. Per germline, CDR1 SEHNR and CDR2 FQNEAQ (reference sequence).